This T cell receptor beta chain originates from a study of blood T cell repertoires in COVID-19. As for the study in general: Collection of acute and convalescent COVID-19 samples took place in the United States, Italy and Spain.

The CDR3 loop spans 15 amino acids. The V segment lost 2 bases and the J segment 5 bases; nucleotides outside the gene matches: 6. CDR1 is SGDLS, CDR2 YYNGEE, per germline. Sequencing used immunoSEQ multiplex PCR; TCRdb keeps in-frame clones, though not all of them. There are 75,000 to 100,000 clones in the sample; more than 70% occur only once, and 7.4% lies in the top ten. Input material: peripheral blood. The clonotype comes from a human donor with acute or convalescent COVID-19. The donor label of this sample is uncertain. The chain links TRBV9 to TRBJ2-2, with 7 nucleotides matching TRBD2. The CDR3 protein is CASSVELASTGELFF. The CDR3 nucleotides are TGTGCCAGCAGCGTCGAACTAGCGAGTACCGGGGAGCTGTTTTTT.